This is a list of T cell receptor beta chains from one sample in a study of blood T cell repertoires in COVID-19. Only in-frame clones appear in the TCRdb table, and some are missing; sequencing was by immunoSEQ multiplex PCR. The sample has fewer than 60,000 clones, about 87% seen once; the top ten hold roughly 6.5%. The material sequenced was peripheral blood. The receptors derive from a woman aged 55-70 years with COVID-19, enrolled during active disease. Both conserved end residues are part of each CDR3. The order of the fields is D gene, J gene, V gene, clone size, CDR3 protein, CDR3 DNA. A D gene is named only where the DNA matches it firmly. Some rows have no size entry. The others give once, few or many, or a class for an expanded clone.

d_call: TRBD2
j_call: TRBJ2-1
v_call: TRBV2
clone_size: NA
cdr3_aa: CASSSVPWVAGVSDEQFF
cdr3_nt: TGTGCCAGCAGTTCCGTACCATGGGTGGCGGGAGTGAGTGATGAGCAGTTCTTC

d_call: TRBD1
j_call: TRBJ1-1
v_call: TRBV20-1
clone_size: NA
cdr3_aa: CSASDRGPEAFF
cdr3_nt: TGCAGTGCTAGTGACAGGGGGCCTGAAGCTTTCTTT

d_call: NA
j_call: TRBJ2-1
v_call: TRBV6-4
clone_size: NA
cdr3_aa: CASSDQPSGEQFF
cdr3_nt: TGTGCCAGCAGTGACCAACCTAGTGGTGAGCAGTTCTTC

d_call: TRBD2
j_call: TRBJ2-1
v_call: TRBV2
clone_size: NA
cdr3_aa: CASTGGRMDEQFF
cdr3_nt: TGTGCCAGCACCGGCGGGAGGATGGATGAGCAGTTCTTC

d_call: NA
j_call: TRBJ2-7
v_call: TRBV3-1/TRBV3-2
clone_size: NA
cdr3_aa: CASSQGQPRGEQYF
cdr3_nt: TGTGCCAGCAGCCAGGGACAGCCTCGGGGGGAGCAGTACTTC

d_call: TRBD2
j_call: TRBJ2-1
v_call: TRBV6-2/TRBV6-3
clone_size: NA
cdr3_aa: CASSYSIAGDYNEQFF
cdr3_nt: TGTGCCAGCAGTTACTCGATAGCGGGAGACTACAATGAGCAGTTCTTC

d_call: TRBD1
j_call: TRBJ1-1
v_call: TRBV3-1/TRBV3-2
clone_size: once
cdr3_aa: CASSLWTGRTEAFF
cdr3_nt: TGTGCCAGCAGCCTTTGGACAGGGAGAACTGAAGCTTTCTTT

d_call: NA
j_call: TRBJ2-1
v_call: TRBV5-4
clone_size: NA
cdr3_aa: CASSLDRYSYNEQFF
cdr3_nt: TGTGCCAGCAGCCTTGACAGATACTCCTACAATGAGCAGTTCTTC

d_call: TRBD1
j_call: TRBJ1-2
v_call: TRBV5-4
clone_size: NA
cdr3_aa: CASSGDRGINGYTF
cdr3_nt: TGTGCCAGCAGCGGGGACAGGGGCATTAATGGCTACACCTTC

d_call: TRBD1
j_call: TRBJ1-1
v_call: TRBV11-3
clone_size: few
cdr3_aa: CASSSRDRVMNTEAFF
cdr3_nt: TGTGCCAGCAGTTCCCGGGACAGGGTTATGAACACTGAAGCTTTCTTT

d_call: TRBD2
j_call: TRBJ2-2
v_call: TRBV10-3
clone_size: once
cdr3_aa: CAISPGLAATGELFF
cdr3_nt: TGTGCCATCAGTCCGGGACTAGCGGCCACCGGGGAGCTGTTTTTT

d_call: TRBD2
j_call: TRBJ2-1
v_call: TRBV7-7
clone_size: NA
cdr3_aa: CASSLGTTNEQFF
cdr3_nt: TGTGCTAGCAGCTTAGGGACTACCAATGAGCAGTTCTTC

d_call: TRBD1
j_call: TRBJ1-1
v_call: TRBV19
clone_size: once
cdr3_aa: CASIRDRSLQAFF
cdr3_nt: TGTGCCAGTATCCGGGACAGGTCCCTTCAAGCTTTCTTT

d_call: NA
j_call: TRBJ1-4
v_call: TRBV19
clone_size: once
cdr3_aa: CASKKEQPATNEKLFF
cdr3_nt: TGTGCCAGTAAAAAGGAACAGCCTGCAACTAATGAAAAACTGTTTTTT

d_call: TRBD1
j_call: TRBJ2-5
v_call: TRBV15
clone_size: NA
cdr3_aa: CATSRWDSPSRETQYF
cdr3_nt: TGTGCCACCAGCAGATGGGACAGTCCCAGTCGGGAGACCCAGTACTTC

d_call: NA
j_call: TRBJ1-6
v_call: TRBV30
clone_size: NA
cdr3_aa: CAWSVGGMENSPLHF
cdr3_nt: TGTGCCTGGAGTGTTGGGGGGATGGAGAATTCACCCCTCCACTTT

d_call: NA
j_call: TRBJ1-6
v_call: TRBV2
clone_size: NA
cdr3_aa: CASRRGVGKYSPLHF
cdr3_nt: TGTGCCAGCCGTCGGGGGGTAGGAAAATATTCACCCCTCCACTTT